This T cell receptor (beta chain) was found in a study of long-term antiretroviral therapy in people with HIV. Findings and limits, study-wide: Narrower CDR3 length ranges marked HIV repertoires relative to controls.

For this clone: No antigen is known for it.

The CDR3 consists of 16 residues. The germline V gene has CDR1 MDHEN and CDR2 SYDVKM. V shed 6 bases, J shed 0 bases, and the junction held 11 bases outside the gene matches. Version v3.0 of the immunoSEQ assay ran at survey level. Generated by immunoSEQ multiplex PCR, the TCRdb table keeps only in-frame clones and is missing some. The sample has approximately 23,000 clones; about 86% are singletons. This material consisted of unsorted PBMCs, taken roughly 2.6 years after starting antiretroviral therapy. The sequence derives from a man aged 35-49 years with HIV. The gene calls are TRBV28 and TRBJ2-7; 7 bases agree with TRBD2. The CDR3 is CASSPPGLILSYEQYF. DNA of the CDR3: TGTGCCAGCAGCCCTCCGGGACTAATCCTCTCCTACGAGCAGTACTTC. The entire variable domain, with the rest obtained from reference TRBV28 and TRBJ2-7, is as follows: DVKVTQSSRYLVKRTGEKVFLECVQDMDHENMFWYRQDPGLGLRLIYFSYDVKMKEKGDIPEGYSVSREKKERFSLILESASTNQTSMYLCASSPPGLILSYEQYFGPGTRLTVT.